Following are 32 T cell receptor beta chains from one sample sequenced in a study of cytomegalovirus exposure and HLA in healthy donors (dated by TCRdb to about 2017). The library came from the immunoSEQ multiplex PCR assay. For the multiplex PCR, a mixture combining 60 forward primers for TCR Vbeta segments and 13 reverse primers for TCR Jbeta segments was used. Entries here come from immuneACCESS through TCRdb and include only in-frame sequences with V and J called. Some clones fail to appear in such tables; in the studies checked, an unresolved V gene covers under half of the shortfall, and the cause of the remainder is unknown. Recorded for this sample are roughly 120,000 clones; approximately 78% of them occurred a single time. The biggest ten clones account for 1.5% to 2% of the sample. The sequencing sample was made of PBMCs. Receptors originate from a middle-aged man in good health and CMV-seronegative.

In this sample, this clone turned up once. CDR3 protein: CASSLVGGRNTEAFF. For the CDR3, the DNA is TGTGCCAGCAGCTTAGTCGGGGGGCGGAACACTGAAGCTTTCTTT. This sequence joins TRBV7-2 and TRBJ1-1; TRBD1 might be the D (6 bases). The length of the CDR3 is 15 residues. V was cut by 1 base and J by 1 base, with 10 bases left in between. CDR1 and CDR2 (germline): SGHTA, FQGNSA.

This clone turned up a few times. The chain joins TRBV19 to TRBJ2-1; 13 bases are shared with TRBD2. Trimming at V came to 4 bases and at J to 8 bases, leaving 8 bases not matched to a gene. The CDR3 contains 16 residues. The V gene's germline CDR1 is LNHDA and CDR2 SQIVND (reference sequence). This chain's CDR3 is CASSTRTSGSRDEQFF. Here the CDR3 DNA reads TGTGCCAGTAGTACCCGGACTAGCGGGAGTCGCGATGAGCAGTTCTTC. Full variable domain (missing parts from reference TRBV19 and TRBJ2-1): DGGITQSPKYLFRKEGQNVTLSCEQNLNHDAMYWYRQDPGQGLRLIYYSQIVNDFQKGDIAEGYSVSREKKESFPLTVTSAQKNPTAFYLCASSTRTSGSRDEQFFGPGTRLTVL.

The V call is TRBV2, the J call TRBJ1-5; TRBD1 matches 7 bases. This CDR3 is 16 amino acids long. Germline lookup yields CDR1 SNHLY and CDR2 FYNNEI. V trimming: 5 bases; J trimming: 0 bases; junction bases outside the gene matches: 7. CDR3 region: CASSKNWDSSNQPQHF. CDR3 coding DNA: TGTGCCAGCAGTAAGAATTGGGACAGTAGCAATCAGCCCCAGCATTTT.

The chain links TRBV6-5 to TRBJ2-5; 8 positions match TRBD2. Germline CDR1 and CDR2: MNHEY and SVGAGI. The CDR3 length is 14 residues. V dropped 5 bases and J dropped 5; count of bases not matched to a gene: 7. The DNA of the CDR3 is TGTGCCAGCAGTAGCGGGAGTGTGGGGGAGACCCAGTACTTC. It codes for CASSSGSVGETQYF.

This clone was recorded only once. The chain uses TRBV5-6 and TRBJ1-3; maybe TRBD1 (6 bases). V gave up 4 bases and J gave up 1 base, with 9 bases separating them. This CDR3 is built from 14 residues. Germline V CDR1 and CDR2: SGHDT, YYEEEE. The CDR3 nucleotides are TGTGCCAGCAGCCAACAGGGTTCTGGAAACACCATATATTTT. This encodes CASSQQGSGNTIYF.

The count of this clone is one. The chain recombines TRBV7-8 with TRBJ2-7, with D possibly TRBD2 on 6 matching bases. The CDR3 has 13 residues. Trimming shortened V by 1 base and J by 9 bases, and 13 bases separated the two germline ends. Germline assignment: CDR1 SGHVS and CDR2 FQNEAQ. As DNA, the CDR3 is TGTGCCAGCAGCTTAGAGGCGAGGGAGGTGCAGTACTTC. It specifies CASSLEAREVQYF.

The gene calls are TRBV11-2 and TRBJ2-7, with 12 bases lining up with TRBD2. From germline, CDR1 is SGHAT and CDR2 FQNNGV. This CDR3 spans 15 amino acids. The ends lost 7 bases at V and 0 bases at J; junction bases unmatched: 4. The chain's CDR3 is CASNLAGGGSYEQYF. The CDR3 DNA sequence: TGTGCCAGCAACCTAGCGGGAGGGGGCTCCTACGAGCAGTACTTC.

The rearrangement uses TRBV19 and TRBJ1-1; D gene ambiguous. This CDR3 spans 14 amino acids. Trimming removed 3 bases from V and 4 bases from J, with 12 bases in between. Germline V gene lookup returns CDR1 LNHDA and CDR2 SQIVND (reference sequence). This chain's CDR3 is CASSIGDSGTEAFF. The CDR3 nucleotides read TGTGCCAGTAGTATTGGAGATTCGGGCACTGAAGCTTTCTTT.

This chain connects TRBV10-3 to TRBJ1-1; 7 bases align to TRBD1. This CDR3 has 13 residues. Germline loops: CDR1 ENHRY, CDR2 SYGVKD. Trimming took 6 bases from V and 1 from J; bases not matched to a gene: 2. The CDR3 nucleotides read TGTGCCATCAGCGGGACAGAGAACACTGAAGCTTTCTTT. This sequence encodes CAISGTENTEAFF.

The J gene is TRBJ2-5, the V gene TRBV7-6, with TRBD1 matching over 8 bases. This CDR3 is 13 amino acids long. In germline, CDR1 is SGHVS, CDR2 FNYEAQ. The J segment lost 5 bases and the V segment lost 3 bases, leaving 2 bases of the junction unmatched. The CDR3 DNA follows: TGTGCCAGCAGCTTTAACAGGGGGGAGACCCAGTACTTC. Its protein is CASSFNRGETQYF.

In this sample, this clone turned up a few times. The chain combines TRBV6-5 with TRBJ2-2, with TRBD1 identical over 9 bases. V gave up 6 bases and J gave up 7 bases; unmatched junction bases: 6. The CDR3 has 14 residues. Germline values: CDR1 MNHEY, CDR2 SVGAGI. As DNA, the CDR3 is TGTGCCAGCAGGACAACAGGGGGCAGCGGGGAGCTGTTTTTT. It yields the protein CASRTTGGSGELFF.

The chain couples TRBV10-3 to TRBJ1-5; 11 bases are a match to TRBD1. V shed 0 bases and J 10 bases; nucleotides not matched to a gene: 8. The V gene's germline CDR1 is ENHRY and CDR2 SYGVKD. This CDR3 is 16 amino acids long. Here the CDR3 DNA reads TGTGCCATCAGTGAGTCGATGGGGACAGGGGGGTTCCCCCAGCATTTT. The encoded protein is CAISESMGTGGFPQHF.

Of note for this clone: One junction end does not reproduce the germline sequence, and a read error may be involved. Other DNA sequences in this sample translate to the same CDR3. The CDR3, as DNA: TGTGCTAGCAGGCCGGGACAGGGTCCTGAAAAACTGTTTTTT. Protein product: CASRPGQGPEKLFF. The V gene is TRBV6-1, the J gene TRBJ1-4, with 9 bases identical to TRBD1. Germline-derived CDR1 and CDR2 are MNHNS and SASEGT. The CDR3 sequence is 14 residues long.

As regards this clone: The junction shows a germline mismatch at one end, possibly a read error. This sequence joins TRBV29-1 and TRBJ2-1; 9 bases line up with TRBD2. The germline V gene encodes CDR1 SQVTM and CDR2 ANQGSEA. This CDR3 has 13 residues. The CDR3 protein is CSAVTSGYNGQFF. The CDR3 region has the DNA TGCAGCGCAGTGACTAGCGGCTACAATGGGCAGTTCTTC.

V usage is TRBV10-3 and J usage is TRBJ2-7; D is unclear. CDR1 is ENHRY, CDR2 SYGVKD, per germline. Between the trimmed V and J ends, which lost 5 bases and 0 bases, there was a span of 8 bases. The CDR3 sequence is 13 residues long. The CDR3: CAISLTISYEQYF. The DNA for the CDR3 is TGTGCCATCAGTCTGACAATCTCCTACGAGCAGTACTTC.

V and J are TRBV18 and TRBJ1-1, with a possible D match to TRBD1 (6 bases). The ends were cut back, 4 bases at V and 0 bases at J, with 12 bases in the middle. Germline V gene sequence: CDR1 KGHSH, CDR2 LQKENI. This CDR3 region has 15 residues. This CDR3 reads CASSQGRGMNTEAFF. CDR3 nucleotides: TGTGCCAGCTCACAGGGCAGGGGAATGAACACTGAAGCTTTCTTT.

V gene TRBV7-9 combines with J gene TRBJ2-1; 10 bases line up with TRBD2. Per germline, CDR1 SEHNR and CDR2 FQNEAQ (reference sequence). Trimming at V came to 3 bases and at J to 8 bases, leaving 7 bases not matched to a gene. The CDR3 sequence is 15 residues long. For the CDR3, the DNA is TGTGCCAGCAGCTTGGACCCCGGGACTAGCGATGAGCAGTTCTTC. It translates to CASSLDPGTSDEQFF.

The chain is built from TRBV9 and TRBJ1-4, with TRBD1 identical over 7 bases. CDR3 length: 15 amino acids. V lost 4 bases, J lost 4 bases, and 7 bases stayed unmatched. Germline CDR1 and CDR2: SGDLS and YYNGEE. CDR3 in DNA: TGTGCCAGCAGCATCCGGACAGGAAATAATGAAAAACTGTTTTTT. This encodes CASSIRTGNNEKLFF.

The J gene is TRBJ1-2, the V gene TRBV5-1, with 10 bases lining up with TRBD1. This CDR3 region has 16 residues. Trimming removed 1 base from V and 1 base from J; junction bases left unmatched: 4. Germline V CDR1 and CDR2: SGHRS, YFSETQ. Here the CDR3 DNA reads TGCGCCAGCAGCTTGTCATGGGACAGGGGTAACTATGGCTACACCTTC. Encoded protein: CASSLSWDRGNYGYTF.

The chain links TRBV18 to TRBJ1-5; 7 positions match TRBD1. V lost 4 bases and J lost 5; bases outside the gene matches: 11. Germline CDR1 is KGHSH and CDR2 is LQKENI. This CDR3 has 16 residues. The CDR3 DNA reads TGTGCCAGCTCACAAATCCCGGGACAGACGGATCAGCCCCAGCATTTT. This translates into CASSQIPGQTDQPQHF. Variable domain in full (rest from reference TRBV18 and TRBJ1-5): NAGVMQNPRHLVRRRGQEARLRCSPMKGHSHVYWYRQLPEEGLKFMVYLQKENIIDESGMPKERFSAEFPKEGPSILRIQQVVRGDSAAYFCASSQIPGQTDQPQHFGDGTRLSIL.

The chain is built from TRBV4-1 and TRBJ2-5, with TRBD2 matching 9 bases. Germline CDR1 MGHRA, CDR2 YSYEKL. This CDR3 contains 16 residues. V was clipped by 6 bases and J by 1 base; unmatched bases: 9. The CDR3 protein is CASSSSGTSTQETQYF. The CDR3 bases are TGCGCCAGCAGTTCCTCCGGGACTAGCACCCAAGAGACCCAGTACTTC.

The chain employs TRBV4-2 and TRBJ2-7, with 9 bases aligning to TRBD2. V shed 1 base, J shed 5 bases, and the junction held 12 bases outside the gene matches. The CDR3 totals 17 residues. CDR1 and CDR2 from the germline V gene are LGHNA and YNFKEQ. CDR3 protein: CASSQGIGASGNNEQYF. CDR3 bases: TGTGCCAGCAGCCAAGGTATAGGTGCTAGCGGGAACAACGAGCAGTACTTC.

CDR3 sequence (DNA): TGTGCCAGCAGTTACTCGAACGGGGATCAGCCCCAGCATTTT. Its translation: CASSYSNGDQPQHF. The gene calls are TRBV6-5 and TRBJ1-5; no clear D. The CDR3 runs to 14 residues. The germline V gene has CDR1 MNHEY and CDR2 SVGAGI. V gave up 0 bases and J gave up 5 bases, with 8 bases separating them.

This chain connects TRBV5-6 to TRBJ2-7; D perhaps matches TRBD1 (5 bases). The germline V gene encodes CDR1 SGHDT and CDR2 YYEEEE. The CDR3 extends over 14 amino acids. The ends were cut back, 2 bases at V and 0 bases at J, with 9 bases in the middle. CDR3: CASSLVQDSYEQYF. The CDR3 nucleotides are TGTGCCAGCAGCTTAGTACAGGACTCCTACGAGCAGTACTTC.

This clone appeared a few times. The chain combines TRBV6-6 with TRBJ2-1; 9 bases match TRBD1. After removal of 6 bases from V and 9 bases from J, the junction contained 3 bases not matched to a gene. The germline V gene has CDR1 MNHNY and CDR2 SVGAGI (reference sequence). CDR3 length: 12 amino acids. The CDR3 nucleotides are TGTGCCAGCAGAGAGACAGGGGGTGAGCAGTTCTTC. Protein product: CASRETGGEQFF.

The CDR3, as DNA: TGTGCCAGCAGCGTAGGTGACAGGGCCACCTACGAGCAGTACTTC. Its protein product is CASSVGDRATYEQYF. J is TRBJ2-5 and V is TRBV9, with TRBD1 matching over 7 bases. The J call could be wrong; TRBJ2-7 is a better fit for the DNA end. CDR1 is SGDLS, CDR2 YYNGEE, per germline. The length of the CDR3 is 15 residues.

This clone has a single count. V is TRBV5-1 and J is TRBJ2-1; 9 positions match TRBD2. Trimming at V came to 1 base and at J to 5 bases, leaving 4 bases not matched to a gene. The CDR3 length is 15 residues. Germline CDR1 and CDR2: SGHRS and YFSETQ. The CDR3 DNA reads TGCGCCAGCAGCTTGATAGCGGGGGTGAACAATGAGCAGTTCTTC. Its translation: CASSLIAGVNNEQFF.

The chain employs TRBV6-5 and TRBJ1-5, with D perhaps TRBD1 (6 bases). The V gene lost 4 bases and the J gene lost 2 bases, with 15 bases spanning the gap. The V gene's germline CDR1 is MNHEY and CDR2 SVGAGI. This CDR3 spans 16 amino acids. The CDR3 DNA reads as TGTGCCAGCAGTTCGATTCGAGGGGGGGGCAATCAGCCCCAGCATTTT. Amino acids: CASSSIRGGGNQPQHF.

The chain links TRBV7-8 to TRBJ1-3, with D maybe TRBD1 (5 bases). The ends were cut back, 8 bases at V and 3 bases at J, with 20 bases in the middle. CDR3 length equals 16 residues. Germline values: CDR1 SGHVS, CDR2 FQNEAQ. The CDR3 coding sequence is TGTGCCAGCCGGGAGGGGTCCCTTGGAGATGGAAACACCATATATTTT. Protein: CASREGSLGDGNTIYF.

In this sample, this clone turned up once. This chain connects TRBV7-9 to TRBJ2-6; D is uncertain. CDR3 length: 15 residues. Trimming left V 2 bases short and J 0 bases short, with 5 bases between. Germline V CDR1 and CDR2: SEHNR, FQNEAQ (reference sequence). CDR3 in amino acids: CASSLPGSGANVLTF. CDR3 bases: TGTGCCAGCAGCTTACCCGGCTCTGGGGCCAACGTCCTGACTTTC.

The chain couples TRBV27 to TRBJ2-3, with 10 bases identical to TRBD1. Per the germline V gene, CDR1 is MNHEY and CDR2 is SMNVEV (reference sequence). With 4 bases clipped from V and 4 bases from J, the junction kept 23 bases outside the gene matches. CDR3 length equals 21 residues. DNA for the CDR3: TGTGCCAGCAGTTACCTTACTTCGCCGGGACAGGGGAAAGGGAACCCAGATACGCAGTATTTT. Its protein product is CASSYLTSPGQGKGNPDTQYF.

The chain joins TRBV6-5 to TRBJ2-1; tentative D call: TRBD2 (7 bases). The germline V and J ends were trimmed by 5 bases and 8 bases, with 19 bases remaining between them. CDR1 and CDR2 from the germline V gene are MNHEY and SVGAGI. The CDR3 has 15 amino acids. The CDR3 DNA reads as TGTGCCAGCAGTGGCGTGTGGGGGGGCCAGTATGAGCAGTTCTTC. Its protein is CASSGVWGGQYEQFF.